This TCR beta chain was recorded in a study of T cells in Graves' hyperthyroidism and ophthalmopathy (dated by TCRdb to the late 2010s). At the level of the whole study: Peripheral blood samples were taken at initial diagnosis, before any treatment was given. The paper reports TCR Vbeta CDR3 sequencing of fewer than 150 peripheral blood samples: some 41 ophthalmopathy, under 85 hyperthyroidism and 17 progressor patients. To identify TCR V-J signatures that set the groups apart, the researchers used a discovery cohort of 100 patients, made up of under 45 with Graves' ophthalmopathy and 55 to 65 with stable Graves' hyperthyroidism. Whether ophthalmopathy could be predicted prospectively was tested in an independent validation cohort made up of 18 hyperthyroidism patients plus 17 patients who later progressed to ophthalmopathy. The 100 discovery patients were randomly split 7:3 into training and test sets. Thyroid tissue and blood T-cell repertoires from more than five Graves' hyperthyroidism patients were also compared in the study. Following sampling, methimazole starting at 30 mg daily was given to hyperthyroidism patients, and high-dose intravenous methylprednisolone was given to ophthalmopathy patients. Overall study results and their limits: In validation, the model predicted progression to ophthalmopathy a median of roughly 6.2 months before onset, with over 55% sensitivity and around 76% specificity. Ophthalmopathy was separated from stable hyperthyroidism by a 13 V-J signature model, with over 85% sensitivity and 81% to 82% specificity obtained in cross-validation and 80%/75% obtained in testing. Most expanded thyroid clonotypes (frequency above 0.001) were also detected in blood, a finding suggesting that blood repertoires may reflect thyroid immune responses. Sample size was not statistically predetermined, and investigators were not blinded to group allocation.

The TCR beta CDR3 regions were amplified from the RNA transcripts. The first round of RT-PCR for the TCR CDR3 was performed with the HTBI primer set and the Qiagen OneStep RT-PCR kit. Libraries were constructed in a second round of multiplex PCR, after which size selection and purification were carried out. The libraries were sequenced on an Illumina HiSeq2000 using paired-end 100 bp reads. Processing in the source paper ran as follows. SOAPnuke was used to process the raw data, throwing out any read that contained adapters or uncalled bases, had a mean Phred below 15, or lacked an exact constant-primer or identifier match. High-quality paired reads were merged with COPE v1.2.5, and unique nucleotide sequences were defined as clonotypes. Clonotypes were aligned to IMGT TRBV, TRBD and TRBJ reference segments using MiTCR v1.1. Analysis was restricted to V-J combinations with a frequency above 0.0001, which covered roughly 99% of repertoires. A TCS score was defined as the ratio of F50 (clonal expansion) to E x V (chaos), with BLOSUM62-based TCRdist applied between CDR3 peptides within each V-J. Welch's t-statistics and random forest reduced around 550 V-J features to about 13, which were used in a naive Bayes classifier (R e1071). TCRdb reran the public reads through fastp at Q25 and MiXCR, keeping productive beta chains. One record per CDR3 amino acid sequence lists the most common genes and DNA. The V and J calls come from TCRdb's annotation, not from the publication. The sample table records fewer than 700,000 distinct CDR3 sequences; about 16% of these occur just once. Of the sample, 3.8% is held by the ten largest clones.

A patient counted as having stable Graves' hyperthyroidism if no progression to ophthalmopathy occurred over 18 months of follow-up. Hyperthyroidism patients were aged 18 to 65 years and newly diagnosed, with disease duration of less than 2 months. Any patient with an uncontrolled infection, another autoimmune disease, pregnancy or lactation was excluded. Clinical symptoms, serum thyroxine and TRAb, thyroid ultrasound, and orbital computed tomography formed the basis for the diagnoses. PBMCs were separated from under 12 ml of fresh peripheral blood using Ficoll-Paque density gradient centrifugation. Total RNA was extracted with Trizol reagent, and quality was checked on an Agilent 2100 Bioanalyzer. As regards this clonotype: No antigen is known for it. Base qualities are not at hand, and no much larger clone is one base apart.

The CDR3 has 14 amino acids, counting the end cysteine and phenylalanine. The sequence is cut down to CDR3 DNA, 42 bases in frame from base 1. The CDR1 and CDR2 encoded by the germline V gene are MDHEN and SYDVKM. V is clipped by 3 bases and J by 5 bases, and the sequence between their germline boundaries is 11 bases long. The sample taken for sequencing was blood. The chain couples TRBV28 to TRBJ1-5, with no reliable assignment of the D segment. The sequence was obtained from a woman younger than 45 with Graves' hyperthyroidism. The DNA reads TGTGCCAGCAGTTTCGTACAGAGAGATCAGCCCCAGCATTTT. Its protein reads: CASSFVQRDQPQHF.